These 3 T cell receptor beta chains were all obtained from the same sample, sequenced in a study of blood T cell repertoires in COVID-19. Using immunoSEQ multiplex PCR, the repertoire was profiled, and TCRdb retains in-frame clones only, with some absent. Altogether 300,000 to 350,000 clones are present, roughly 90% being singletons, with the ten largest covering under 3.5%. The sample comprised peripheral blood. The receptors derive from a woman aged 25 to 45 with COVID-19, enrolled during active disease.

The rearrangement uses TRBV3-1 (or the pseudogene TRBV3-2) and TRBJ2-7; TRBD2 matches at 12 bases. Unmatched junction bases numbered 2, after V lost 1 base and J lost 10 bases. The CDR3 sequence is 13 residues long. Germline V gene sequence: CDR1 LGHDT, CDR2 YNNKEL (reference sequence). The CDR3 reads CASSQASGRAQYF. CDR3 DNA: TGTGCCAGCAGCCAAGCTAGCGGGAGGGCCCAGTACTTC.

This chain links TRBV19 with TRBJ1-4, with D unresolved. The CDR3 is 13 amino acids. V gave up 2 bases and J gave up 5 bases, with 6 bases separating them. CDR1 is LNHDA and CDR2 is SQIVND in the germline V gene (reference sequence). Here the CDR3 reads CASSITVNEKLFF. The CDR3 DNA reads as TGTGCCAGTAGTATAACGGTGAATGAAAAACTGTTTTTT.

This chain uses TRBV7-2 with TRBJ1-1; D unresolved. V was pared by 1 base and J by 5 bases, with 8 bases between. Germline V lookup: CDR1 SGHTA, CDR2 FQGNSA. CDR3 length: 13 amino acids. The CDR3 coding sequence is TGTGCCAGCAGCTTAGACGGTTGGACTGAAGCTTTCTTT. Protein: CASSLDGWTEAFF.